This TCR beta chain was retrieved from a study of glioma-infiltrating T cells. This clonotype showed up many times. The antigen remains undetermined. Germline CDR1 is MNHNS and CDR2 is SASEGT. V was shortened by 6 bases and J by 7 bases, with 19 bases between the two germline ends. This CDR3 region has 15 residues. Using RNA template, CDR3s of TCR alpha and beta were amplified with iRepertoire arm-PCR. For one-step reverse transcription and amplification, roughly 95-400 ng of tissue mRNA or PBMC total RNA was used. MiXCR, applied by TCRdb to the multiplex PCR reads, yields one record per CDR3 protein. This table holds 150,000 or so distinct CDR3 sequences, around 42% found once. General observations from the study: Gliomas, especially low-grade, showed above-expected tissue-blood divergence; non-neoplastic patients showed below.

The chain couples TRBV6-1 to TRBJ2-1; D may be TRBD2 (6 bases). This receptor was taken from a human donor with low-grade glioma or glioblastoma, undergoing nonglioma brain surgery, or in good health (not recorded which). The material sequenced was glioma tissue, nonneoplastic brain tissue, or PBMCs (not recorded which). The CDR3 spells CASSVGPLSGNEQFF. In DNA, the CDR3 is TGTGCCAGCAGCGTGGGACCCCTAAGCGGGAATGAGCAGTTCTTC.